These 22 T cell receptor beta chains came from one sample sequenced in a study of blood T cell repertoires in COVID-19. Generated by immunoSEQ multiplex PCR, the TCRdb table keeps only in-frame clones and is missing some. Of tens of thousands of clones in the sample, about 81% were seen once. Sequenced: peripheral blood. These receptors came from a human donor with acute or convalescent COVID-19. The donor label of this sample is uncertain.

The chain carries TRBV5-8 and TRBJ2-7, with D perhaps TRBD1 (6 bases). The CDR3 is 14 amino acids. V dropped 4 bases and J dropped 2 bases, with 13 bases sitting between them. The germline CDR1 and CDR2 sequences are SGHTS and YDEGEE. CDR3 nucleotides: TGTGCCAGCAGCGCCTACAGGGTAGCCTACGAGCAGTACTTC. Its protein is CASSAYRVAYEQYF.

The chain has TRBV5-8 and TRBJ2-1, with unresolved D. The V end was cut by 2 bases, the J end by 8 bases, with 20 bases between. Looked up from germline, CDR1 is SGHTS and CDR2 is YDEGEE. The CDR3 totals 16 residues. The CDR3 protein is CASSFARQLTMDEQFF. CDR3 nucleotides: TGTGCCAGCAGCTTTGCGCGGCAGCTTACGATGGATGAGCAGTTCTTC. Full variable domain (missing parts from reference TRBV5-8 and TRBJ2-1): EAGVTQSPTHLIKTRGQQATLRCSPISGHTSVYWYQQALGLGLQFLLWYDEGEERNRGNFPPRFSGRQFPNYSSELNVNALELEDSALYLCASSFARQLTMDEQFFGPGTRLTVL.

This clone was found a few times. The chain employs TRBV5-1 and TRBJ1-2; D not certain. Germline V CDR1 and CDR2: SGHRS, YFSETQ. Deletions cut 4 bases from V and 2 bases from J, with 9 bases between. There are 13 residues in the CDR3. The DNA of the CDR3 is TGCGCCAGCAGCCCTCAGGAAAACTATGGCTACACCTTC. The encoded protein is CASSPQENYGYTF. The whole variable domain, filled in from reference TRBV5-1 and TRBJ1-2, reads KAGVTQTPRYLIKTRGQQVTLSCSPISGHRSVSWYQQTPGQGLQFLFEYFSETQRNKGNFPGRFSGRQFSNSRSEMNVSTLELGDSALYLCASSPQENYGYTFGSGTRLTVV.

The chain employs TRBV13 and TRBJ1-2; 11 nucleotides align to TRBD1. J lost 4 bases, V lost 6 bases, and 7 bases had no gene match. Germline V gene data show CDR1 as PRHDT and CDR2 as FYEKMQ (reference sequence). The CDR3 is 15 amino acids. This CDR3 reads CASSSGTGGIYGYTF. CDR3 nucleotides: TGTGCCAGCAGTTCCGGGACAGGGGGAATCTATGGCTACACCTTC.

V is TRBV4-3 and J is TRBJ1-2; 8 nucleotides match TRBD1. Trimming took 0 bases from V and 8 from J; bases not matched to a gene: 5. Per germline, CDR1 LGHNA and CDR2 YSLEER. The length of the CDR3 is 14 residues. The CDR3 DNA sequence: TGCGCCAGCAGCCAAGATCAGGGGGCGGCCGGCTACACCTTC. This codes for CASSQDQGAAGYTF.

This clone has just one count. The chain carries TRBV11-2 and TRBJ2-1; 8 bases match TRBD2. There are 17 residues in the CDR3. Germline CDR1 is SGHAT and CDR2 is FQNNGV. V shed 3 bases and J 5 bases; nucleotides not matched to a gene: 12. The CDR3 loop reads CASSFGGGLSLHNEQFF. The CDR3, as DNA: TGTGCCAGCAGCTTCGGCGGGGGGCTTTCTCTCCACAATGAGCAGTTCTTC.

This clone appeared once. The CDR3 spells CASSASLAGGPNEQFF. DNA of the CDR3: TGCGCCAGCAGTGCTTCACTAGCGGGGGGGCCAAATGAGCAGTTCTTC. The V gene is TRBV10-2, the J gene TRBJ2-1; the match to TRBD2 covers 13 bases. The CDR3 extends over 16 amino acids. Germline CDR1 is WSHSY and CDR2 is SAAADI. The ends lost 4 bases at V and 7 bases at J; junction bases unmatched: 7.

The CDR3 region has the DNA TGTGCCAGCAGTTTGCGTCCCGGGGGTGGGGGTGAGCAGTTCTTC. Translating it yields CASSLRPGGGGEQFF. The rearrangement links TRBV28 to TRBJ2-1; D possibly corresponds to TRBD2 (6 bases). V shed 3 bases and J shed 9 bases, with 18 bases lying between them. From germline, CDR1 is MDHEN and CDR2 SYDVKM. The CDR3 loop spans 15 amino acids. The full variable domain, with the rest looked up from reference TRBV28 and TRBJ2-1, is DVKVTQSSRYLVKRTGEKVFLECVQDMDHENMFWYRQDPGLGLRLIYFSYDVKMKEKGDIPEGYSVSREKKERFSLILESASTNQTSMYLCASSLRPGGGGEQFFGPGTRLTVL.

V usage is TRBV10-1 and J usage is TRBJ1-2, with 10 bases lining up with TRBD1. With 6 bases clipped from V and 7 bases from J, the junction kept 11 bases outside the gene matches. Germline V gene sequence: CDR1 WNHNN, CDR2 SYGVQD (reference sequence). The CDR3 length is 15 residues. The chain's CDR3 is CASRRAGTGEGGYTF. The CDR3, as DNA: TGCGCCAGCAGACGCGCCGGGACAGGGGAAGGTGGCTACACCTTC.

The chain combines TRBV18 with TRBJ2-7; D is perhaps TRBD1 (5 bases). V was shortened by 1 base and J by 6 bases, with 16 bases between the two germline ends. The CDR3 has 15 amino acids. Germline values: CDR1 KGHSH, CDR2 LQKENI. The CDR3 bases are TGTGCCAGCTCACCACAGGACATTACCCTAGGCGAGCAGTACTTC. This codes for CASSPQDITLGEQYF. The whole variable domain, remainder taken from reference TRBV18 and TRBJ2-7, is NAGVMQNPRHLVRRRGQEARLRCSPMKGHSHVYWYRQLPEEGLKFMVYLQKENIIDESGMPKERFSAEFPKEGPSILRIQQVVRGDSAAYFCASSPQDITLGEQYFGPGTRLTVT.

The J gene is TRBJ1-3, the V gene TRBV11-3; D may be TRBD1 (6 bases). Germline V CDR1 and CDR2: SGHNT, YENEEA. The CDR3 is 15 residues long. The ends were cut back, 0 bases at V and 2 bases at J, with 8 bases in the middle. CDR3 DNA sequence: TGTGCCAGCAGCTTAGATTGGACAGCTGGAAACACCATATATTTT. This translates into CASSLDWTAGNTIYF.

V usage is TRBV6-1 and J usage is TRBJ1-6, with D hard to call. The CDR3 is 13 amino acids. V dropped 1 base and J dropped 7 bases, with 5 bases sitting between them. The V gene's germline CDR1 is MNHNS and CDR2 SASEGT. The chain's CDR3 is CASSEDLNSPLHF. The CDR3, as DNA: TGTGCCAGCAGTGAAGATCTAAATTCACCCCTCCACTTT.

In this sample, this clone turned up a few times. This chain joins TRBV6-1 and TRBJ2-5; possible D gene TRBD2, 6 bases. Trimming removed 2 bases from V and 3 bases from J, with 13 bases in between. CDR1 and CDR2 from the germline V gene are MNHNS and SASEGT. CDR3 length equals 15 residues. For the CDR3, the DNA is TGTGCCAGCAGTGAACGGGGGACGGGCGAAGAGACCCAGTACTTC. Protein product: CASSERGTGEETQYF.

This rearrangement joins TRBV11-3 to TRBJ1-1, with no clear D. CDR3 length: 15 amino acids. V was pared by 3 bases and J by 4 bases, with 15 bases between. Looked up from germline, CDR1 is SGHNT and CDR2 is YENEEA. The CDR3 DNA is TGTGCCAGCAGCTTTTCCGGCACTGGACTCACTGAAGCTTTCTTT. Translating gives CASSFSGTGLTEAFF.

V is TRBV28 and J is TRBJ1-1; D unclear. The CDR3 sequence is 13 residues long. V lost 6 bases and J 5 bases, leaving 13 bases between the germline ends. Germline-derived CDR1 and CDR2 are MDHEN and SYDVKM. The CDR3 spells CASRMRGETEAFF. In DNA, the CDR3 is TGTGCCAGCAGGATGCGGGGTGAGACTGAAGCTTTCTTT.

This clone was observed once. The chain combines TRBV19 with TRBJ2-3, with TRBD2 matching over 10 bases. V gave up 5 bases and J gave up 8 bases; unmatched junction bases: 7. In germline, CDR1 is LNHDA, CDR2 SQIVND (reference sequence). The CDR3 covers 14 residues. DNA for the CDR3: TGTGCCAGTAGTGTCCTAACTAGCGGGGCTACGCAGTATTTT. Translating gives CASSVLTSGATQYF.

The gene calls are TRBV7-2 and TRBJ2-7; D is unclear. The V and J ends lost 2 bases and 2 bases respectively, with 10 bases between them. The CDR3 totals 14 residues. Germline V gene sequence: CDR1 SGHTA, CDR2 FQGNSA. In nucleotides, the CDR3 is TGTGCCAGCAGCTTAACTCGTTCCACCTACGAGCAGTACTTC. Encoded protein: CASSLTRSTYEQYF.

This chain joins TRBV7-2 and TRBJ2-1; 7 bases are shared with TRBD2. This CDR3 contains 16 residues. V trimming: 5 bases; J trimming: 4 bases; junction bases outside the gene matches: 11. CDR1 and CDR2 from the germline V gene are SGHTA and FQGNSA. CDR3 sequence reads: CASSPLGGSGYNEQFF. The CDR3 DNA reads TGTGCCAGCAGCCCTCTCGGCGGGAGTGGGTACAATGAGCAGTTCTTC.

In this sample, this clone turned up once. The CDR3 region is CASSPGQGVHNEQFF. The CDR3 coding sequence is TGTGCCAGCAGCCCGGGACAGGGGGTTCACAATGAGCAGTTCTTC. V is TRBV7-3 and J is TRBJ2-1, with TRBD1 identical over 11 bases. The CDR3 runs to 15 residues. Losses at the gene ends were 5 bases for V and 5 bases for J; bases not matched to a gene: 5. Germline V gene data show CDR1 as SGHTA and CDR2 as FQGTGA.

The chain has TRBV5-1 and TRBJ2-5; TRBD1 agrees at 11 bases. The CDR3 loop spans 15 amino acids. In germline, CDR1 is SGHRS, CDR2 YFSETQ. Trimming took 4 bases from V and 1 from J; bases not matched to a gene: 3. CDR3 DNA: TGCGCCAGCAGCATGGGACAGGGGGTCCAAGAGACCCAGTACTTC. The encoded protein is CASSMGQGVQETQYF.

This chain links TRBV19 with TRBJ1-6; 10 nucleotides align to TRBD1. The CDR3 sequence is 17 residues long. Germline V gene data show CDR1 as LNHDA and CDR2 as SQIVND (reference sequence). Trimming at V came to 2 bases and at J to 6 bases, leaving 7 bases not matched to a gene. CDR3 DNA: TGTGCCAGTAGTATAACAAGGACAGGGGGATTTAATTCACCCCTCCACTTT. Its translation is CASSITRTGGFNSPLHF.

The CDR3 region is CASSAIQGGSYGYTF. The CDR3 DNA is TGTGCCAGCAGTGCAATCCAGGGCGGGAGCTATGGCTACACCTTC. The chain joins TRBV28 to TRBJ1-2; D may be TRBD1 (5 bases). V gave up 5 bases and J gave up 4 bases, with 17 bases separating them. This CDR3 is 15 amino acids long. Germline assignment: CDR1 MDHEN and CDR2 SYDVKM.